This entry concerns a single TCR beta chain. Germline loops: CDR1 LNHNV, CDR2 YYDKDF (reference sequence). V was cut by 1 base and J by 0 bases, with 7 bases left in between. The CDR3 contains 16 residues. The assay was immunoSEQ multiplex PCR, and TCRdb's table has in-frame clones only and misses some. The data show fewer than 150,000 clones, with around 89% seen just once and 4% to 5.5% held by the top ten. The sample originates from a study of T cell responses to AZD1222 COVID-19 vaccine. Sequencing used peripheral blood, obtained on day 0 of AZD1222 vaccination. The receptor was isolated from an adult in good health. The chain is built from TRBV15 and TRBJ1-6, with D tentatively TRBD1 (6 bases). CDR3 residues: CATSRGTVSYNSPLHF. CDR3 DNA: TGTGCCACCAGCAGAGGGACAGTCTCCTATAATTCACCCCTCCACTTT.